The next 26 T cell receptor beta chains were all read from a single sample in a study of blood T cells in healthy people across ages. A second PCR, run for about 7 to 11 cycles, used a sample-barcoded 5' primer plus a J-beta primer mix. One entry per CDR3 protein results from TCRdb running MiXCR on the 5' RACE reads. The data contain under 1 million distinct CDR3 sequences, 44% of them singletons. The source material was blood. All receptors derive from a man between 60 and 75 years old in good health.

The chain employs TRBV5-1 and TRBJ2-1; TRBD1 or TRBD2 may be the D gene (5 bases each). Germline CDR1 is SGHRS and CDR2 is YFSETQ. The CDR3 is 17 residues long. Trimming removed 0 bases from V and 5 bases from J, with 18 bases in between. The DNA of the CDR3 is TGCGCCAGCAGCTTGGGCGCCGGGACCCTGGGGGACAATGAGCAGTTCTTC. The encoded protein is CASSLGAGTLGDNEQFF.

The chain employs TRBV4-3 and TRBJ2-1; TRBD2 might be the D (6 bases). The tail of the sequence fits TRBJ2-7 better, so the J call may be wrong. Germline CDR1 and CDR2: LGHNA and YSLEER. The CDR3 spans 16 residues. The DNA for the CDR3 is TGCGCCAGCAGCCAACTTTCACTGGGGGGTTACAATGAGCAGTACTTC. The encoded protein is CASSQLSLGGYNEQYF.

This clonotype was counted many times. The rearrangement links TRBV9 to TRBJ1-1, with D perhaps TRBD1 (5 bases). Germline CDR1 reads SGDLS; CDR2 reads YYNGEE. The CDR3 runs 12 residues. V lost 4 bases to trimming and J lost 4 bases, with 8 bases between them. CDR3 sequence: CASSSGGTEAFF. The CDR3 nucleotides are TGTGCCAGCAGCTCGGGGGGCACTGAAGCTTTCTTT.

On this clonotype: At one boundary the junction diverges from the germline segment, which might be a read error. The CDR3 nucleotides read TGTGCCAGTAGTTTGGCGTGTGGGGGATACAATGAGCAGTTCTTC. Translation gives CASSLACGGYNEQFF. V is TRBV28 and J is TRBJ2-1; tentatively, D is TRBD1 or TRBD2 (5 bases each). The CDR3 sequence is 15 residues long. Per germline, CDR1 MDHEN and CDR2 SYDVKM.

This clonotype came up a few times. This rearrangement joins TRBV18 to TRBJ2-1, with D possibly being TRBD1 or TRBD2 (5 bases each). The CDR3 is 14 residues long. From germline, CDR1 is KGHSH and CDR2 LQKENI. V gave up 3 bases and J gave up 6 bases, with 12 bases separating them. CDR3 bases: TGTGCCAGCTCACCGGCTGGGGGAGCCAATGAGCAGTTCTTC. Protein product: CASSPAGGANEQFF.

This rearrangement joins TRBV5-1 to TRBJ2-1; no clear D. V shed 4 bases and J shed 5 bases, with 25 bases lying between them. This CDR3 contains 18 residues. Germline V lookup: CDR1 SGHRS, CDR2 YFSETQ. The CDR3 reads CASSPSIPIGVTNNEQFF. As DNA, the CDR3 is TGCGCCAGCAGCCCTTCAATACCTATCGGAGTTACTAACAATGAGCAGTTCTTC. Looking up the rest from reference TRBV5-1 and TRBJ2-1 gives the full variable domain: KAGVTQTPRYLIKTRGQQVTLSCSPISGHRSVSWYQQTPGQGLQFLFEYFSETQRNKGNFPGRFSGRQFSNSRSEMNVSTLELGDSALYLCASSPSIPIGVTNNEQFFGPGTRLTVL.

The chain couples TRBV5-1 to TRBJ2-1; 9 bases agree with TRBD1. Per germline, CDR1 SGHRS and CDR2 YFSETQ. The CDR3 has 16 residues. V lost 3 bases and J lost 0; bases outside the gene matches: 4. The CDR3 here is CASSWDRAYSYNEQFF. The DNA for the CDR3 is TGCGCCAGCAGCTGGGACAGGGCCTACTCCTACAATGAGCAGTTCTTC.

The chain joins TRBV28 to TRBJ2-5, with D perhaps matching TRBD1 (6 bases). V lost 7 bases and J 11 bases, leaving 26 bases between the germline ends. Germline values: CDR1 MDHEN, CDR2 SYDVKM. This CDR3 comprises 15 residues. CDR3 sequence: CASTKPRGSYNEQYF. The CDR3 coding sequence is TGTGCCAGCACCAAACCCAGGGGATCCTACAATGAGCAGTACTTC.

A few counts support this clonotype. The CDR3, as DNA: TGCAGTGCTAGAGGACTAGCGGGTAGCAATGAGCAGTTCTTC. It is translated as CSARGLAGSNEQFF. This chain joins TRBV20-1 and TRBJ2-1; 10 nucleotides align to TRBD2. Trimming cost V 1 base and J 6 bases; bases outside gene matches: 3. CDR3 length: 14 residues. Looked up from germline, CDR1 is DFQATT and CDR2 is SNEGSKA (reference sequence).

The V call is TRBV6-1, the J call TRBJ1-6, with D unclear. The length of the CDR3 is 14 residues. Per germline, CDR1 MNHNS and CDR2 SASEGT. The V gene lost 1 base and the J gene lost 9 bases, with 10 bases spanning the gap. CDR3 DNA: TGTGCCAGCAGTGAAGGACTTAGCAGTTCACCCCTCCACTTT. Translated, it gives CASSEGLSSSPLHF.

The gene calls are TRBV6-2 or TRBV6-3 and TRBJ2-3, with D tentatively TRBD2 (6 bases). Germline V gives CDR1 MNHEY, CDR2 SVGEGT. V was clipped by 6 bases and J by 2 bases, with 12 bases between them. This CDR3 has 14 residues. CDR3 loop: CASRPGLYTDTQYF. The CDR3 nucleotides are TGTGCCAGCAGACCGGGACTTTACACAGATACGCAGTATTTT.

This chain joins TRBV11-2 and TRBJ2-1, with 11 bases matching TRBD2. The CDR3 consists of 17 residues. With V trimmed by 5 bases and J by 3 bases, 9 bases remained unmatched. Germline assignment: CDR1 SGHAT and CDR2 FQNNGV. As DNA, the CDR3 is TGTGCCAGCAGCCTACTGACTAGCGGGGCTTACTACAATGAGCAGTTCTTC. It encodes CASSLLTSGAYYNEQFF. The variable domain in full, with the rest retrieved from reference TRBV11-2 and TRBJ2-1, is EAGVAQSPRYKIIEKRQSVAFWCNPISGHATLYWYQQILGQGPKLLIQFQNNGVVDDSQLPKDRFSAERLKGVDSTLKIQPAKLEDSAVYLCASSLLTSGAYYNEQFFGPGTRLTVL.

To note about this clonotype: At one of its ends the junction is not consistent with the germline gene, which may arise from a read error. Here the CDR3 reads CANSVGGDVSYNEQFF. The CDR3 bases are TGTGCCAACAGCGTTGGCGGGGACGTCTCCTACAATGAGCAGTTCTTC. The rearrangement links TRBV9 to TRBJ2-1; maybe TRBD2 (6 bases). Germline-derived CDR1 and CDR2 are SGDLS and YYNGEE. The CDR3 extends over 16 amino acids. Full variable domain (missing parts from reference TRBV9 and TRBJ2-1): DSGVTQTPKHLITATGQRVTLRCSPRSGDLSVYWYQQSLDQGLQFLIQYYNGEERAKGNILERFSAQQFPDLHSELNLSSLELGDSALYFCANSVGGDVSYNEQFFGPGTRLTVL.

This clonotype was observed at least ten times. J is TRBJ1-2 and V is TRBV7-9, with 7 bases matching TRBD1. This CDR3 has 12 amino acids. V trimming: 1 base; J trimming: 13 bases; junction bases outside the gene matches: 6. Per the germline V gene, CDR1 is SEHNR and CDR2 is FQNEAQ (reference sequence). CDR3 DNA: TGTGCCAGCAGCTTAGGGACAGGCCGTCTCACCTTC. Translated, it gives CASSLGTGRLTF.

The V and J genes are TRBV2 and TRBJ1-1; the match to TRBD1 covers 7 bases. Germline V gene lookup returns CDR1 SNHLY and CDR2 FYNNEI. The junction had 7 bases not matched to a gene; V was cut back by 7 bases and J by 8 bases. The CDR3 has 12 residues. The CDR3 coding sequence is TGTGCCAGCACCCAGACAGGGACAGAAGCTTTCTTT. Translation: CASTQTGTEAFF.

The CDR3 DNA is TGTGCCAGCAGCTTAGCGTACACGATGAGCACTGAAGCTTTCTTT. Protein sequence: CASSLAYTMSTEAFF. The chain has TRBV7-2 and TRBJ1-1; D not resolved. Germline CDR1 is SGHTA and CDR2 is FQGNSA. V shed 0 bases and J shed 4 bases, with 12 bases lying between them. The CDR3 consists of 15 residues.

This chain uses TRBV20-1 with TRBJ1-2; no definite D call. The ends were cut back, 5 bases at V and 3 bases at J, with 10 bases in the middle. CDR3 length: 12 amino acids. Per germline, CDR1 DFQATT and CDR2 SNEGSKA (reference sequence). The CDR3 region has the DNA TGCAGTGCTCCTAAGGGCGACTATGGCTACACCTTC. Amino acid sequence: CSAPKGDYGYTF.

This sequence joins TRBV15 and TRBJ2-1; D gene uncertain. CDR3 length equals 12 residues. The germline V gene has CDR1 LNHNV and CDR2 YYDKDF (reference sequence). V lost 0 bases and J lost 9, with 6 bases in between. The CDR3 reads CATSRDGVEQFF. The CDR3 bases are TGTGCCACCAGCAGAGATGGGGTTGAGCAGTTCTTC.

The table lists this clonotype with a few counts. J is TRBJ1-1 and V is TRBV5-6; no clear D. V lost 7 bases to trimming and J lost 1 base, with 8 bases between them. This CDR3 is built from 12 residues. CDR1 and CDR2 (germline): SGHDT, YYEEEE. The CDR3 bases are TGTGCCAGCTCCTGGGAGAACACTGAAGCTTTCTTT. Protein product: CASSWENTEAFF.

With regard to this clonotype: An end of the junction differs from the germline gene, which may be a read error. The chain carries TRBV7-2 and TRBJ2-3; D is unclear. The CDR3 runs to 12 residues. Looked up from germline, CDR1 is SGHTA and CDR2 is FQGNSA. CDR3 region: CAGSWIGDTQYF. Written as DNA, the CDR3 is TGTGCCGGCAGCTGGATTGGGGATACGCAGTATTTT.

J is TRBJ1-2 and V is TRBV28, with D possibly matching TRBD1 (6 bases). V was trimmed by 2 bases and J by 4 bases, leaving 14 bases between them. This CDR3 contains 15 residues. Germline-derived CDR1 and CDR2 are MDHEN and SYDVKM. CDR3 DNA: TGTGCCAGCAGTTTAGGGGGGGGGCATAGCTATGGCTACACCTTC. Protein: CASSLGGGHSYGYTF.

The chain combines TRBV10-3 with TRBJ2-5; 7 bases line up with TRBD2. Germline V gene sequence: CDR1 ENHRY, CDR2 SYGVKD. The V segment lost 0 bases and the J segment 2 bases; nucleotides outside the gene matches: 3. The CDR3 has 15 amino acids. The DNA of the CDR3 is TGTGCCATCAGTGAGTCTGGACTAGTGCAAGAGACCCAGTACTTC. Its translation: CAISESGLVQETQYF.

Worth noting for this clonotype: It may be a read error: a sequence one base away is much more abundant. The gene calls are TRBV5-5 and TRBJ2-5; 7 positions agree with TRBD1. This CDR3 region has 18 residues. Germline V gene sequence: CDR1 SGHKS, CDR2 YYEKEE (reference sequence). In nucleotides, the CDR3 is TGTGACAGCAGCTTGGGAGAGTCGGCACAGGGGTTCGGAGAAGAGCAGTACTTC. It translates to CDSSLGESAQGFGEEQYF.

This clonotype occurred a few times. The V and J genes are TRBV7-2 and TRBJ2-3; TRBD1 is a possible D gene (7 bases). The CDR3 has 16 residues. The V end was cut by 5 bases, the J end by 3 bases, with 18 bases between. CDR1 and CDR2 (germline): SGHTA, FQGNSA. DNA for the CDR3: TGTGCCAGCAGCCCAGGGGGGCTTTATACGACAGATACGCAGTATTTT. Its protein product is CASSPGGLYTTDTQYF.

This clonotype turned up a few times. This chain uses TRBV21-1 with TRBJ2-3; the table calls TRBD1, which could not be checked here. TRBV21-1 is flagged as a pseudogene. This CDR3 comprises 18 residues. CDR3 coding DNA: TGTGCCAGCAGCAAAGTCCCCGGCCTCCAATGGGTCGCAGATACGCAGTATTTT. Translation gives CASSKVPGLQWVADTQYF.

CDR3 loop: CASSLRGQSSYEQYF. As DNA, the CDR3 is TGCGCCAGCAGCTTGAGGGGACAGAGCTCCTACGAGCAGTACTTC. V gene TRBV5-1 combines with J gene TRBJ2-7; 7 positions agree with TRBD1. This CDR3 has 15 residues. The J segment lost 0 bases and the V segment lost 1 base, leaving 4 bases of the junction unmatched. CDR1 SGHRS and CDR2 YFSETQ come from the germline V gene. Drawing the rest from reference TRBV5-1 and TRBJ2-7, the complete variable domain is KAGVTQTPRYLIKTRGQQVTLSCSPISGHRSVSWYQQTPGQGLQFLFEYFSETQRNKGNFPGRFSGRQFSNSRSEMNVSTLELGDSALYLCASSLRGQSSYEQYFGPGTRLTVT.